The clone carrying this TCR beta chain was counted between two and nine times. Sequenced by immunoSEQ multiplex PCR; TCRdb stores in-frame clones only, minus some. The sample holds over 65,000 clones, 85% seen once. These data come from a study of blood T cell repertoires in COVID-19. J gave up 4 bases and V 5 bases, and 9 bases lay outside the gene matches. Per germline, CDR1 SGHVS and CDR2 FQNEAQ. The CDR3 extends over 16 amino acids. The sequencing sample was made of peripheral blood. This sequence joins TRBV7-8 and TRBJ2-1; 9 bases match TRBD2. This receptor was obtained from a man at least 80 years old with active or convalescent COVID-19. The CDR3 loop reads CASSAYRLAAYNEQFF. CDR3 sequence (DNA): TGTGCCAGCAGCGCCTATCGACTAGCGGCTTACAATGAGCAGTTCTTC.